Presented here are 27 T cell receptor beta chains from one specimen sequenced in a study of blood T cell repertoires in COVID-19 (TCRdb year 2020). Library preparation was by the immunoSEQ multiplex PCR assay. TCRdb mirrors the immuneACCESS table, restricted to in-frame sequences. Some clones are absent from its copies; in checked studies, under half trace to an unresolved V gene, and the reason for the others is unknown. This sample has more than 150,000 clones in its table, and roughly four fifths of those were observed once. Of the sample, about 5.7% is held by the ten largest clones. Source material: peripheral blood. These receptors were obtained from a woman in her thirties or forties with acute or convalescent COVID-19.

This chain uses TRBV7-9 with TRBJ1-1, with 7 bases fitting TRBD1. Trimming at V came to 1 base and at J to 1 base, leaving 3 bases not matched to a gene. Germline V CDR1 and CDR2: SEHNR, FQNEAQ (reference sequence). This CDR3 contains 15 residues. Here the CDR3 DNA reads TGTGCCAGCAGCTTAGGGCCAGGGGGGAACACTGAAGCTTTCTTT. Its protein product is CASSLGPGGNTEAFF.

The chain is built from TRBV10-3 and TRBJ2-1; 10 bases are a match to TRBD1. The trim removed 6 bases at V and 8 bases at J, leaving 4 bases unmatched. Germline values: CDR1 ENHRY, CDR2 SYGVKD. The CDR3 contains 13 residues. This CDR3 reads CAIRGTGVDEQFF. In DNA form, the CDR3 reads TGTGCCATCAGGGGGACAGGGGTGGATGAGCAGTTCTTC.

This clone was found a few times. V gene TRBV28 combines with J gene TRBJ2-3, with 10 bases identical to TRBD2. CDR3 size: 16 residues. Trimming cost V 7 bases and J 7 bases; bases outside gene matches: 14. Germline lookup yields CDR1 MDHEN and CDR2 SYDVKM. DNA of the CDR3: TGTGCCAGCACGACAACCGGACTAGCGGAAATAAATACGCAGTATTTT. Protein: CASTTTGLAEINTQYF.

This clone was detected only once. The genes are TRBV5-6 and TRBJ1-4; TRBD1 agrees at 8 bases. The CDR3 has 15 amino acids. Looked up from germline, CDR1 is SGHDT and CDR2 is YYEEEE. Trimming took 0 bases from V and 7 from J; bases not matched to a gene: 5. CDR3 in amino acids: CASSLVTGGSEKLFF. The CDR3, as DNA: TGTGCCAGCAGCTTGGTCACAGGGGGAAGTGAAAAACTGTTTTTT.

The chain joins TRBV3-1 (or the pseudogene TRBV3-2) to TRBJ1-2; 9 bases are a match to TRBD1. The CDR3 sequence is 16 residues long. The junction had 8 bases not matched to a gene; V was cut back by 4 bases and J by 2 bases. CDR1 and CDR2 from the germline V gene are LGHDT and YNNKEL (reference sequence). This CDR3 is CASSPRDRVNNYGYTF. In DNA form, the CDR3 reads TGTGCCAGCAGCCCCCGGGACAGGGTTAACAACTATGGCTACACCTTC.

This CDR3 reads CASTNGQGTNTEAFF. The DNA of the CDR3 is TGTGCCAGCACGAATGGACAGGGGACAAACACTGAAGCTTTCTTT. The rearrangement uses TRBV2 and TRBJ1-1; 9 nucleotides agree with TRBD1. The CDR3 contains 15 residues. From germline, CDR1 is SNHLY and CDR2 FYNNEI. V was pared by 7 bases and J by 2 bases, with 8 bases of the junction left unmatched.

CDR3 protein: CASSLAFTGLAFF. In nucleotides, the CDR3 is TGTGCCAGCAGCTTAGCCTTTACAGGTCTGGCTTTCTTT. V and J are TRBV7-2 and TRBJ1-1; a weak D match, TRBD1 (5 bases). CDR1 is SGHTA, CDR2 FQGNSA, per germline. Trimming pared 0 bases from V and 11 bases from J, leaving 13 bases between. CDR3 length: 13 amino acids.

This rearrangement joins TRBV28 to TRBJ2-3; tentatively, D is TRBD2 (5 bases). Germline CDR1 MDHEN, CDR2 SYDVKM. The CDR3 runs 15 residues. V lost 7 bases and J 0 bases, leaving 14 bases between the germline ends. The CDR3 reads CASKVGSTSTDTQYF. The CDR3 DNA reads TGTGCCAGCAAGGTTGGGAGTACTAGCACAGATACGCAGTATTTT.

This rearrangement joins TRBV5-6 to TRBJ1-3, with no clear D. The CDR3 is made up of 13 amino acids. The germline V gene encodes CDR1 SGHDT and CDR2 YYEEEE. V lost 0 bases to trimming and J lost 3 bases, with 4 bases between them. The chain's CDR3 is CASSLAGGNTIYF. CDR3 sequence (DNA): TGTGCCAGCAGCTTGGCCGGTGGAAACACCATATATTTT.

This clone appeared a single time. This rearrangement joins TRBV6-5 to TRBJ2-5; 9 nucleotides align to TRBD1. After removal of 4 bases from V and 2 bases from J, the junction contained 8 bases not matched to a gene. There are 16 residues in the CDR3. CDR1 MNHEY and CDR2 SVGAGI come from the germline V gene. CDR3 DNA: TGTGCCAGCAGTTTTGGGACAGGGACTGGGCAAGAGACCCAGTACTTC. Its protein product is CASSFGTGTGQETQYF.

The chain links TRBV27 to TRBJ1-1; 9 bases match TRBD1. Germline lookup yields CDR1 MNHEY and CDR2 SMNVEV (reference sequence). The CDR3 is 16 amino acids. Trimming at V came to 5 bases and at J to 0 bases, leaving 7 bases not matched to a gene. Here the CDR3 DNA reads TGTGCCAGCAGTCTTCGGACAGGGGCGGTGAACACTGAAGCTTTCTTT. Protein product: CASSLRTGAVNTEAFF.

This clone was picked up a small number of times. At the DNA level, this CDR3 is encoded by other sequences in the same sample as well. The chain couples TRBV10-1 to TRBJ1-1; TRBD1 might be the D (5 bases). The CDR3 totals 12 residues. From germline, CDR1 is WNHNN and CDR2 SYGVQD (reference sequence). V lost 2 bases and J lost 10, with 11 bases in between. The CDR3 nucleotides are TGCGCCAGCAGTGAGAAAGGGGTACCAGCTTTCTTT. Amino acid sequence: CASSEKGVPAFF.

J is TRBJ2-2 and V is TRBV5-1; D is perhaps TRBD2 (6 bases). Per germline, CDR1 SGHRS and CDR2 YFSETQ. The CDR3 totals 17 residues. Trimming cost V 0 bases and J 1 base, with 13 bases left between them. CDR3 loop: CASSLGGASENTGELFF. The CDR3 DNA reads as TGCGCCAGCAGCTTGGGAGGGGCTAGCGAGAACACCGGGGAGCTGTTTTTT. The full variable domain, with the rest looked up from reference TRBV5-1 and TRBJ2-2, is KAGVTQTPRYLIKTRGQQVTLSCSPISGHRSVSWYQQTPGQGLQFLFEYFSETQRNKGNFPGRFSGRQFSNSRSEMNVSTLELGDSALYLCASSLGGASENTGELFFGEGSRLTVL.

The rearrangement uses TRBV10-3 and TRBJ2-5; 10 bases map to TRBD2. V shed 6 bases and J 0 bases; nucleotides not matched to a gene: 7. The CDR3 contains 16 residues. CDR1 ENHRY and CDR2 SYGVKD come from the germline V gene. Here the CDR3 DNA reads TGTGCCATCAGGGCTAGCGGGAGAGTAGACCAAGAGACCCAGTACTTC. Amino acid sequence: CAIRASGRVDQETQYF.

In regard to this clone: Other DNA sequences within the sample encode an identical CDR3. V and J are TRBV7-9 and TRBJ1-2, with TRBD1 identical over 7 bases. CDR3 size: 13 residues. J lost 4 bases, V lost 5 bases, and 4 bases had no gene match. Germline V gives CDR1 SEHNR, CDR2 FQNEAQ (reference sequence). CDR3: CASSPGQRYGYTF. The CDR3 DNA follows: TGTGCCAGCAGCCCGGGACAGCGCTATGGCTACACCTTC.

V usage is TRBV28 and J usage is TRBJ2-1; D remains unclear. This CDR3 has 14 amino acids. Germline V gene sequence: CDR1 MDHEN, CDR2 SYDVKM. The V end was cut by 3 bases, the J end by 4 bases, with 10 bases between. The chain's CDR3 is CASSLVQLYNEQFF. The DNA of the CDR3 is TGTGCCAGCAGTTTGGTACAGCTATACAATGAGCAGTTCTTC.

This CDR3 is CASSPRVAGATGELFF. DNA for the CDR3: TGTGCCAGCTCACCAAGGGTAGCGGGAGCCACCGGGGAGCTGTTTTTT. The chain carries TRBV18 and TRBJ2-2; 9 bases are shared with TRBD2. Germline assignment: CDR1 KGHSH and CDR2 LQKENI. The CDR3 is 16 amino acids. V dropped 2 bases and J dropped 4; count of bases not matched to a gene: 5.

The rearrangement joins TRBV5-6 to TRBJ2-5; perhaps TRBD1 as D (6 bases). Trimming took 1 base from V and 5 from J, leaving 18 bases between them. The CDR3 is 16 amino acids. Germline loops: CDR1 SGHDT, CDR2 YYEEEE. The CDR3 coding sequence is TGTGCCAGCAGCTTGATCGGTAGGCAGGGGATCGAGACCCAGTACTTC. Translated: CASSLIGRQGIETQYF.

The chain has TRBV6-1 and TRBJ2-3; no definite D call. The V gene's germline CDR1 is MNHNS and CDR2 SASEGT. V lost 1 base to trimming and J lost 7 bases, with 9 bases between them. This CDR3 comprises 13 residues. The CDR3 region is CASSEVRLYTQYF. In DNA form, the CDR3 reads TGTGCCAGCAGTGAAGTCCGCCTATATACGCAGTATTTT.

The table lists this clone with a few counts. V usage is TRBV5-6 and J usage is TRBJ2-3; no definite D call. The CDR3 contains 13 residues. Trimming took off 4 bases at V and 4 bases at J, with 10 bases between the two ends. CDR1 and CDR2 from the germline V gene are SGHDT and YYEEEE. The CDR3 here is CASSARSSDTQYF. CDR3 nucleotide sequence: TGTGCCAGCAGCGCCCGGTCGTCAGATACGCAGTATTTT. Full variable domain (missing parts from reference TRBV5-6 and TRBJ2-3): DAGVTQSPTHLIKTRGQQVTLRCSPKSGHDTVSWYQQALGQGPQFIFQYYEEEERQRGNFPDRFSGHQFPNYSSELNVNALLLGDSALYLCASSARSSDTQYFGPGTRLTVL.

This clone was seen a few times. The chain carries TRBV27 and TRBJ2-7, with D perhaps TRBD2 (7 bases). Germline loops: CDR1 MNHEY, CDR2 SMNVEV (reference sequence). The CDR3 extends over 14 amino acids. Trimming removed 1 base at V and 3 bases at J, with 10 bases between. This CDR3 is CASSLFGGLYEQYF. The CDR3 DNA sequence: TGTGCCAGCAGTTTATTCGGGGGGCTCTACGAGCAGTACTTC.

V and J are TRBV11-3 and TRBJ2-1; possibly TRBD1 for D (5 bases). The V gene lost 3 bases and the J gene lost 7 bases, with 19 bases spanning the gap. This CDR3 is 16 amino acids long. Germline lookup yields CDR1 SGHNT and CDR2 YENEEA. The CDR3 loop reads CASSLRIGAGKNEQFF. The CDR3 nucleotides are TGTGCCAGCAGCTTGCGGATTGGGGCAGGGAAAAATGAGCAGTTCTTC.

The rearrangement uses TRBV14 and TRBJ2-1; TRBD2 matches 9 bases. With V trimmed by 4 bases and J by 4 bases, 11 bases remained unmatched. Germline CDR1 reads SGHDN; CDR2 reads FVKESK. This CDR3 contains 17 residues. The CDR3 coding sequence is TGTGCCAGCAGCCCGAGGGGGGCTAGCGGGGTATACAATGAGCAGTTCTTC. Its protein is CASSPRGASGVYNEQFF.

V usage is TRBV5-1 and J usage is TRBJ1-1; D perhaps matches TRBD1 (5 bases). Germline-derived CDR1 and CDR2 are SGHRS and YFSETQ. Trimming took 4 bases from V and 1 from J, leaving 8 bases between them. CDR3 size: 13 residues. The CDR3 DNA is TGCGCCAGCAGCAATGGACAGAACACTGAAGCTTTCTTT. Protein: CASSNGQNTEAFF.

The chain combines TRBV10-2 with TRBJ2-7, with 9 bases matching TRBD1. Germline CDR1 WSHSY, CDR2 SAAADI. The CDR3 has 14 amino acids. V gave up 4 bases and J gave up 3 bases; unmatched junction bases: 4. The CDR3 DNA reads TGCGCCAGCAGTGTTGGGACAGGGTTCTACGAGCAGTACTTC. Translating it yields CASSVGTGFYEQYF.

The chain couples TRBV6-5 to TRBJ2-2; no clear D. The germline CDR1 and CDR2 sequences are MNHEY and SVGAGI. The CDR3 extends over 13 amino acids. The ends were cut back, 6 bases at V and 7 bases at J, with 12 bases in the middle. This CDR3 is CASRWRRGGELFF. For the CDR3, the DNA is TGTGCCAGCAGGTGGCGGCGTGGCGGGGAGCTGTTTTTT.

CDR3 loop: CASSITRQGSVPARETQYF. For the CDR3, the DNA is TGTGCCAGTAGTATCACCCGACAGGGTTCCGTCCCGGCAAGGGAGACCCAGTACTTC. The V call is TRBV19, the J call TRBJ2-5, with 7 bases matching TRBD1. This CDR3 is 19 amino acids long. The germline gives CDR1 LNHDA, CDR2 SQIVND (reference sequence). The V gene end was trimmed by 3 bases and the J gene end by 5 bases; junction bases not matched to a gene: 21. Based on the CDR3 plus reference TRBV19 and TRBJ2-5, the full variable domain is DGGITQSPKYLFRKEGQNVTLSCEQNLNHDAMYWYRQDPGQGLRLIYYSQIVNDFQKGDIAEGYSVSREKKESFPLTVTSAQKNPTAFYLCASSITRQGSVPARETQYFGPGTRLLVL.